These 5 T cell receptor beta chains originate from one sample sequenced in a study of T cell repertoires in cytomegalovirus infection. Via MiXCR, TCRdb re-called the reads, giving one row per CDR3 protein. The sample carries 250,000 to 400,000 distinct CDR3 sequences, around 25% recorded once. Their recognized antigens are unknown. The sequencing here drew on cultured PBMCs, taken from culture after CMV antigen stimulation. All receptors come from a human donor in good health (CMV status not recorded). Some clones in this sample may be carry-over from other donors' samples.

The V and J genes are TRBV2 and TRBJ1-2, with 7 bases identical to TRBD1. The CDR3 covers 18 residues. CDR1 is SNHLY, CDR2 FYNNEI, per germline. The J segment lost 0 bases and the V segment lost 9 bases, leaving 19 bases of the junction unmatched. The CDR3 nucleotides read TGTGCCAGAGAGAGGGGGCAGGAAGACGGAGATTCTAACTATGGCTACACCTTC. Its translation: CARERGQEDGDSNYGYTF.

The V gene is TRBV5-1, the J gene TRBJ1-1; D is possibly TRBD1 (6 bases). Germline CDR1 reads SGHRS; CDR2 reads YFSETQ. The CDR3 runs 13 residues. V gave up 2 bases and J gave up 4 bases, with 9 bases separating them. As DNA, the CDR3 is TGCGCCAGCAGCTTTCAGGGGACCACTGAAGCTTTCTTT. Amino acid sequence: CASSFQGTTEAFF.

This clonotype was detected a few times. The rearrangement links TRBV7-8 to TRBJ1-1; TRBD1 is a possible D gene (6 bases). The CDR3 runs 13 residues. Germline V CDR1 and CDR2: SGHVS, FQNEAQ. V was shortened by 5 bases and J by 10 bases, with 17 bases between the two germline ends. The CDR3 loop reads CASSAMMDSGAFF. The CDR3 DNA sequence: TGTGCCAGCAGCGCGATGATGGACAGCGGAGCTTTCTTT.

The chain combines TRBV7-2 with TRBJ2-3; D is ambiguous. Germline loops: CDR1 SGHTA, CDR2 FQGNSA. This CDR3 has 12 residues. Trimming stripped 8 bases from V and 6 bases from J, with 12 bases between. As DNA, the CDR3 is TGTGCCAGCCGCCCGACGGCGGATACGCAGTATTTT. Translated: CASRPTADTQYF.

As DNA, the CDR3 is TGCGCCAGCAGCCAATCTGAGGAGCACGAGCAGTACGTC. Translation: CASSQSEEHEQYV. This sequence joins TRBV4-3 and TRBJ2-7; D is unresolved. V gave up 2 bases and J gave up 5 bases, with 10 bases separating them. This CDR3 has 13 residues. Germline V gene data show CDR1 as LGHNA and CDR2 as YSLEER.